Each of the 17 T cell receptor beta chains below was sequenced from the same sample in a study of blood T cells in healthy people across ages. Primed by a sample-barcoded 5' primer and a J-beta primer mix, a second PCR proceeded for about 6 to 11 cycles. TCRdb reprocessed the 5' RACE reads with MiXCR, giving one entry per CDR3 protein. Of roughly 680,000 distinct CDR3 sequences listed, over 20% are singletons. The sample comprised blood. These receptors were taken from a man between 65 and 85 years old in good health.

The sample holds a few counts of this clonotype. The V call is TRBV5-6, the J call TRBJ2-3; D is perhaps TRBD2 (6 bases). V lost 0 bases and J lost 1, with 12 bases in between. This CDR3 comprises 16 residues. Looked up from germline, CDR1 is SGHDT and CDR2 is YYEEEE. CDR3 bases: TGTGCCAGCAGCTTGGCTTCTAGCGCCGGCACAGATACGCAGTATTTT. This codes for CASSLASSAGTDTQYF.

The chain couples TRBV6-5 to TRBJ2-5; 9 bases align to TRBD1. This CDR3 region has 17 residues. Germline values: CDR1 MNHEY, CDR2 SVGAGI. With 2 bases clipped from V and 4 bases from J, the junction kept 11 bases outside the gene matches. CDR3 in amino acids: CASSYPREGTGRETQYF. CDR3 nucleotide sequence: TGTGCCAGCAGTTACCCGCGAGAAGGGACAGGGAGAGAGACCCAGTACTTC.

The chain uses TRBV5-1 and TRBJ2-7; no clear D gene. This CDR3 comprises 12 residues. The V gene lost 0 bases and the J gene lost 5 bases, with 6 bases spanning the gap. Germline V gene sequence: CDR1 SGHRS, CDR2 YFSETQ. This CDR3 is CASSLVLDEQYF. The CDR3 DNA reads TGCGCCAGCAGCTTGGTTCTGGACGAGCAGTACTTC. The full variable domain, rest sourced from reference TRBV5-1 and TRBJ2-7, is KAGVTQTPRYLIKTRGQQVTLSCSPISGHRSVSWYQQTPGQGLQFLFEYFSETQRNKGNFPGRFSGRQFSNSRSEMNVSTLELGDSALYLCASSLVLDEQYFGPGTRLTVT.

This clonotype came up a few times. The rearrangement links TRBV7-3 to TRBJ2-1; 8 nucleotides match TRBD2. This CDR3 is 16 amino acids long. After removal of 5 bases from V and 5 bases from J, the junction contained 11 bases not matched to a gene. The germline gives CDR1 SGHTA, CDR2 FQGTGA. The CDR3, as DNA: TGTGCCAGCAGCCCCTACGGGACTAGACATAACAATGAGCAGTTCTTC. This codes for CASSPYGTRHNNEQFF.

This clonotype was observed a handful of times. The chain couples TRBV7-9 to TRBJ2-6; 12 nucleotides agree with TRBD1. The CDR3 runs 18 residues. Germline values: CDR1 SEHNR, CDR2 FQNEAQ (reference sequence). After removal of 7 bases from V and 4 bases from J, the junction contained 11 bases not matched to a gene. CDR3 amino acids: CASNPPGQGAIGANVLTF. The CDR3 DNA follows: TGTGCCAGCAATCCCCCGGGACAGGGGGCGATCGGGGCCAACGTCCTGACTTTC. Supplemented by reference TRBV7-9 and TRBJ2-6, the full variable domain reads DTGVSQNPRHKITKRGQNVTFRCDPISEHNRLYWYRQTLGQGPEFLTYFQNEAQLEKSRLLSDRFSAERPKGSFSTLEIQRTEQGDSAMYLCASNPPGQGAIGANVLTFGAGSRLTVL.

This clonotype was seen a handful of times. The rearrangement uses TRBV5-5 and TRBJ2-7, with 10 bases aligning to TRBD2. CDR3 length equals 16 residues. Losses at the gene ends were 1 base for V and 2 bases for J; bases not matched to a gene: 6. CDR1 SGHKS and CDR2 YYEKEE come from the germline V gene (reference sequence). CDR3 residues: CASSLFGLAETYEQYF. The CDR3 nucleotides are TGTGCCAGCAGCTTGTTTGGACTAGCGGAAACCTACGAGCAGTACTTC.

The CDR3 reads CSAKVRALRINSPLHF. In nucleotides, the CDR3 is TGCAGTGCTAAAGTCAGGGCATTGCGCATTAATTCACCCCTCCACTTT. The rearrangement joins TRBV20-1 to TRBJ1-6; D possibly corresponds to TRBD1 (5 bases). The CDR3 extends over 16 amino acids. Trimming removed 4 bases from V and 6 bases from J, with 19 bases in between. Germline V lookup: CDR1 DFQATT, CDR2 SNEGSKA (reference sequence).

This clonotype was counted a few times. This sequence joins TRBV5-1 and TRBJ2-5; a weak D match, TRBD2 (6 bases). V shed 4 bases and J shed 5 bases, with 15 bases lying between them. CDR3 length equals 14 residues. Germline CDR1 SGHRS, CDR2 YFSETQ. CDR3 sequence (DNA): TGCGCCAGCAGCAATGGACTAAACGAGGAGACCCAGTACTTC. This codes for CASSNGLNEETQYF.

The chain is built from TRBV25-1 and TRBJ2-1; 7 bases map to TRBD2. TRBJ2-5 explains the end of the DNA better; the J call may be wrong. Germline V gene data show CDR1 as MGHDK and CDR2 as SYGVNS. The CDR3 is 16 amino acids. The CDR3 DNA sequence: TGTGCCAGCAGTGAATCGGGTAGCGGGCTCCAAGAGACCCAGTACTTC. It is translated as CASSESGSGLQETQYF.

This clonotype was seen more than once but under ten times. The V and J genes are TRBV7-2 and TRBJ2-5; D is possibly TRBD1 (5 bases). CDR1 SGHTA and CDR2 FQGNSA come from the germline V gene. This CDR3 comprises 14 residues. The V gene lost 2 bases and the J gene lost 4 bases, with 11 bases spanning the gap. For the CDR3, the DNA is TGTGCCAGCAGCTTATTAGGGGTGTCAGAGACCCAGTACTTC. Residues: CASSLLGVSETQYF.

The chain uses TRBV19 and TRBJ2-5; D is perhaps TRBD2 (6 bases). Trimming removed 10 bases from V and 4 bases from J, with 19 bases in between. The CDR3 runs 14 residues. CDR1 is LNHDA, CDR2 SQIVND, per germline (reference sequence). The chain's CDR3 is CATARGGNIETQYF. As DNA, the CDR3 is TGTGCCACCGCGCGCGGAGGGAACATAGAGACCCAGTACTTC.

This clonotype was counted a few times. The rearrangement joins TRBV9 to TRBJ2-1; 7 nucleotides line up with TRBD2. This CDR3 has 16 residues. V lost 0 bases, J lost 5 bases, and 8 bases stayed unmatched. Germline V lookup: CDR1 SGDLS, CDR2 YYNGEE. The CDR3 DNA reads as TGTGCCAGCAGCGTAGATCCCGGGACTAATAACAATGAGCAGTTCTTC. Residues: CASSVDPGTNNNEQFF.

Note on this clonotype: One end of the junction varies from germline; a read error may be responsible. The chain joins TRBV5-4 to TRBJ1-2; maybe TRBD1 (5 bases). Germline values: CDR1 SGHNT, CDR2 YYREEE (reference sequence). This CDR3 comprises 13 residues. The CDR3 reads CASSEARQYGYAF. CDR3 DNA sequence: TGTGCCAGCAGCGAGGCTAGACAGTATGGCTACGCCTTC.

Ten or more counts support this clonotype. This chain connects TRBV27 to TRBJ2-3; D not resolved. There are 14 residues in the CDR3. The V gene's germline CDR1 is MNHEY and CDR2 SMNVEV (reference sequence). V lost 1 base and J lost 1, with 6 bases in between. The CDR3 nucleotides read TGTGCCAGCAGTTTATACCCGGGCACAGATACGCAGTATTTT. Translating it yields CASSLYPGTDTQYF.

A note on this clonotype: Lacking the conserved final phenylalanine or tryptophan, this CDR3 likely reflects a read error. J is TRBJ2-4 and V is TRBV12-3 or TRBV12-4; 8 bases fit TRBD1. The ends lost 6 bases at V and 0 bases at J; junction bases unmatched: 4. The CDR3 length is 15 residues. The CDR3 protein is CASRGQAVAKNIQYS. The CDR3 nucleotides are TGTGCCAGCAGGGGACAGGCTGTAGCCAAAAACATTCAGTACTCC.

This clonotype was observed a few times. The chain combines TRBV3-1 with TRBJ2-3, with a possible D match to TRBD1 (6 bases). The V end was cut by 4 bases, the J end by 2 bases, with 13 bases between. CDR3 length: 15 residues. Germline V lookup: CDR1 LGHDT, CDR2 YNNKEL (reference sequence). CDR3 in amino acids: CASSLVPGHTDTQYF. The CDR3 nucleotides read TGTGCCAGCAGCCTAGTCCCGGGACACACAGATACGCAGTATTTT.

This sequence joins TRBV4-3 and TRBJ2-1; 8 nucleotides agree with TRBD2. J gave up 6 bases and V 0 bases, and 7 bases lay outside the gene matches. The CDR3 covers 16 residues. Germline assignment: CDR1 LGHNA and CDR2 YSLEER. In DNA form, the CDR3 reads TGCGCCAGCAGCCAAGATAACAGCGGGAGTGTCAATGAGCAGTTCTTC. The encoded protein is CASSQDNSGSVNEQFF.